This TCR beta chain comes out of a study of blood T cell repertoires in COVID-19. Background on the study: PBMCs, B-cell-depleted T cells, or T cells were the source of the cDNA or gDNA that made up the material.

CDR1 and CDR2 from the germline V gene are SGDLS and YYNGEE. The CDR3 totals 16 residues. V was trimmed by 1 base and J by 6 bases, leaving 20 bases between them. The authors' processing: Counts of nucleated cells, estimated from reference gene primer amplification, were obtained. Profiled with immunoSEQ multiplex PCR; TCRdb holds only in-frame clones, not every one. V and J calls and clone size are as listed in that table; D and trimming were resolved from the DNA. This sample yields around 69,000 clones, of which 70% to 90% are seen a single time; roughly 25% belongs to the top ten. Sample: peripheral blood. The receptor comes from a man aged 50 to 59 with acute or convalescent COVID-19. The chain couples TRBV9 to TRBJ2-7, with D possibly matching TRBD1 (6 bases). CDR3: CASSVNPGGGLGEQYF. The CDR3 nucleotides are TGTGCCAGCAGCGTAAACCCGGGTGGGGGCCTGGGCGAGCAGTACTTC. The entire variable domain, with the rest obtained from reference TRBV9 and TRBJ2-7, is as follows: DSGVTQTPKHLITATGQRVTLRCSPRSGDLSVYWYQQSLDQGLQFLIQYYNGEERAKGNILERFSAQQFPDLHSELNLSSLELGDSALYFCASSVNPGGGLGEQYFGPGTRLTVT.